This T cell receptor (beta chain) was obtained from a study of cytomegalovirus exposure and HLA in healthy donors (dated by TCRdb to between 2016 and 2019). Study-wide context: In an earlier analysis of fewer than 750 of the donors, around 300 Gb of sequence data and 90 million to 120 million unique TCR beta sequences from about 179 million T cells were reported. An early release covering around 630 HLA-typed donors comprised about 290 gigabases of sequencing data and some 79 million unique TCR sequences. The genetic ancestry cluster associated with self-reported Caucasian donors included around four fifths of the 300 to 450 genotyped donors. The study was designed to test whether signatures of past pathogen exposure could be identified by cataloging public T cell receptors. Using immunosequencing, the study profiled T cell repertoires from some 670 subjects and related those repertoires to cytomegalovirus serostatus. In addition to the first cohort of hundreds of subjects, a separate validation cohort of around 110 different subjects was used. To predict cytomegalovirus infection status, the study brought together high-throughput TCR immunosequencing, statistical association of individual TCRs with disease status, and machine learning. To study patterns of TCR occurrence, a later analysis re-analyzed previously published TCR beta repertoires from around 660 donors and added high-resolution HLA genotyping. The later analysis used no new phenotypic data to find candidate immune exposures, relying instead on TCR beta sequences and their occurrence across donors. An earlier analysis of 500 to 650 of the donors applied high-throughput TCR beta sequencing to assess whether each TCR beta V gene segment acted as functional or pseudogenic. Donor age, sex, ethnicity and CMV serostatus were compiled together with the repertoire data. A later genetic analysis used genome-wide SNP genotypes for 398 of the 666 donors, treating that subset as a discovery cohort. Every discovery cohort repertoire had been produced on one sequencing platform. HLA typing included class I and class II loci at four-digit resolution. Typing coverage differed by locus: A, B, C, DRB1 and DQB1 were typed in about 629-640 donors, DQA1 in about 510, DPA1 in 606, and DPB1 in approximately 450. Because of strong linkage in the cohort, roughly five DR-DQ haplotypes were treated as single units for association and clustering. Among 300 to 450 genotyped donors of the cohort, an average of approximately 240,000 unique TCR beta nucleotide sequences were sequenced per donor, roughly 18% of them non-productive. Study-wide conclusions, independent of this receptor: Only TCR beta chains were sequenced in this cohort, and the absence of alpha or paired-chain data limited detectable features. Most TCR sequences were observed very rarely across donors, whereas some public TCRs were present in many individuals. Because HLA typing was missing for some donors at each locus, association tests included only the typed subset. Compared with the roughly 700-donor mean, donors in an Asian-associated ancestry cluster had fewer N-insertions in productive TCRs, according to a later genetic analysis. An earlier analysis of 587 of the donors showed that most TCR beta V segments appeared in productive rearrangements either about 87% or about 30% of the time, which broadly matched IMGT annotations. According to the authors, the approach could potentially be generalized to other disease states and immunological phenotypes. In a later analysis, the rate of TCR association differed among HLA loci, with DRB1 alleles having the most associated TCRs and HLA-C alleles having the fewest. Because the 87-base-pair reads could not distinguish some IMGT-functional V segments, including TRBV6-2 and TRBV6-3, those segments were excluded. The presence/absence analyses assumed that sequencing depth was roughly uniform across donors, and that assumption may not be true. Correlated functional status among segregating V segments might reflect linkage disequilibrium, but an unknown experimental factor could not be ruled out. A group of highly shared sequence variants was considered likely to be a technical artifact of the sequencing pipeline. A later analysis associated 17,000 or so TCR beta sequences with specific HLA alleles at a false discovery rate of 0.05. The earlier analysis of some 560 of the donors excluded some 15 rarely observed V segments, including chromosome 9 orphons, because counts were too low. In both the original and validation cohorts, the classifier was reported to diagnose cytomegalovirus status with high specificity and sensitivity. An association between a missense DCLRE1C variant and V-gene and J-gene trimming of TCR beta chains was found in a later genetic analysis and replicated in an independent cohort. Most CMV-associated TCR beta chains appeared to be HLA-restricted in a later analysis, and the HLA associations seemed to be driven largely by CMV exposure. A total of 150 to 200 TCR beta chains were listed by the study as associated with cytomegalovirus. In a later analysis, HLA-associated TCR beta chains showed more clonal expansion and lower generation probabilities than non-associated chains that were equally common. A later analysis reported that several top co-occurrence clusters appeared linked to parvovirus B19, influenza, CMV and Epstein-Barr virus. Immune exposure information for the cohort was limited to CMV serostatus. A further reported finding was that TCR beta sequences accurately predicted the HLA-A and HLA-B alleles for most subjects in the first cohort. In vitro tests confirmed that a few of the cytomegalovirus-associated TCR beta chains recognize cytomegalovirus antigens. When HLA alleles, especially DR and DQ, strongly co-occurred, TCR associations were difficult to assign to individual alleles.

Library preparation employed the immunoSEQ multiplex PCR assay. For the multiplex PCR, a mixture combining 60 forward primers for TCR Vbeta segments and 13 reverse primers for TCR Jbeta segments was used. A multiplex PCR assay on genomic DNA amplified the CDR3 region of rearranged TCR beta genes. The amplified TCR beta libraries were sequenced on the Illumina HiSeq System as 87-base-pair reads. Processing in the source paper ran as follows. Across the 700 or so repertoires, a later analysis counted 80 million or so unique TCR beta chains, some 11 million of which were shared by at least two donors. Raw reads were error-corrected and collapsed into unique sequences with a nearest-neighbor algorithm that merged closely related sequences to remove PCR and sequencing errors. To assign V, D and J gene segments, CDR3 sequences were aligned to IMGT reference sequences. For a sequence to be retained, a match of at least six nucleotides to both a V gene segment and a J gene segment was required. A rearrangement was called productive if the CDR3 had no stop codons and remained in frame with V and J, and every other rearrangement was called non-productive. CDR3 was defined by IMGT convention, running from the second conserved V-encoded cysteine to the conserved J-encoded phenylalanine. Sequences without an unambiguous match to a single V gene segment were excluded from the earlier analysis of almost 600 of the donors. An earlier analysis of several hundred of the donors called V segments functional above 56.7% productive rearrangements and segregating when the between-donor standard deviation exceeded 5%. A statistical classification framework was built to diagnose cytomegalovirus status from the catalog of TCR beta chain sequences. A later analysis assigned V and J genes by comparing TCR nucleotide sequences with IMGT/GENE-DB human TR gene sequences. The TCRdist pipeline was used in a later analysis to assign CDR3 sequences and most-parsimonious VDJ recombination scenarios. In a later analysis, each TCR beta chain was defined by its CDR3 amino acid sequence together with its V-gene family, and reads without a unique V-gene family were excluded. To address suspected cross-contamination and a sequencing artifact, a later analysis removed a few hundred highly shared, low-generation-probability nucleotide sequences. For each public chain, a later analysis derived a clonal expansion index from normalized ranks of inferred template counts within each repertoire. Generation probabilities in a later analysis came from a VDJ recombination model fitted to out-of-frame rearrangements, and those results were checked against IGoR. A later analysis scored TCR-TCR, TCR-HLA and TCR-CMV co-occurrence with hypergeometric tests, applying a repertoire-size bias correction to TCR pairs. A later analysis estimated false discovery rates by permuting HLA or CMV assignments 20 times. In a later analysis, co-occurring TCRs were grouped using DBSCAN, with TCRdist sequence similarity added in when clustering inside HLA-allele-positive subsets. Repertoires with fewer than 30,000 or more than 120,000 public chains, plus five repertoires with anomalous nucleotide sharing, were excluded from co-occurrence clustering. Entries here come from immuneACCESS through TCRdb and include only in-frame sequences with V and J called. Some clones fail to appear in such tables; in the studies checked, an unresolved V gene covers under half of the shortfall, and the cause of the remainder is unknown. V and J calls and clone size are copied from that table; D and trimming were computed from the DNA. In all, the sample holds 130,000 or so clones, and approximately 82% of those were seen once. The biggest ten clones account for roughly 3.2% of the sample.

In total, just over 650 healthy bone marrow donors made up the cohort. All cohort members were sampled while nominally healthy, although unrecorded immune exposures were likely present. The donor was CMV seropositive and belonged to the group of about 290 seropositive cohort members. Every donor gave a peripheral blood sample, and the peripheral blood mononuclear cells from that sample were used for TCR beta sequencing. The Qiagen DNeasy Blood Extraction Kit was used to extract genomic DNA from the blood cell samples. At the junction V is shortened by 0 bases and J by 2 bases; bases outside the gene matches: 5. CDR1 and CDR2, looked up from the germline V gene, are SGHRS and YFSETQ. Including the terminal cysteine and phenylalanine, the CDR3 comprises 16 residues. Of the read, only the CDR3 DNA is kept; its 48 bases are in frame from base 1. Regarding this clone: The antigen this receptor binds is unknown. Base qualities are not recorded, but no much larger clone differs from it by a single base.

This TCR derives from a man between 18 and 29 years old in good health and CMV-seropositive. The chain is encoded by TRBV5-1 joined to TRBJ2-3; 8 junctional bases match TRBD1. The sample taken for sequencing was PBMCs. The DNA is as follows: TGCGCCAGCAGCTTGGGGACAGGGCGAGTCACAGATACGCAGTATTTT. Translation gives CASSLGTGRVTDTQYF.